This entry lists 26 T cell receptor beta chains sequenced from one sample in a study of T cell repertoires in cytomegalovirus infection. TCRdb called the reads again in MiXCR, with one record for every CDR3 protein. The sample contains roughly 180,000 distinct CDR3 sequences, approximately 21% of which appear only once. These receptors have no identified antigens. This specimen consisted of CD8+ T cells from cultured PBMCs, obtained from culture after CMV antigen stimulation. The receptors were sampled from a human donor in good health (CMV status not recorded). Some clones in this sample may be carry-over from other donors' samples.

The genes are TRBV29-1 and TRBJ2-1, with D perhaps matching TRBD2 (5 bases). Trimming stripped 5 bases from V and 5 bases from J, with 13 bases between. Germline V gene data show CDR1 as SQVTM and CDR2 as ANQGSEA. The CDR3 is 13 residues long. CDR3 sequence (DNA): TGCAGCGTTCGCGGGTGGAAAAACAATGAGCAGTTCTTC. It yields the protein CSVRGWKNNEQFF.

In nucleotides, the CDR3 is TGTGCCAGCACTTACTCCCCGGACAACCCGAACACTGAAGCTTTCTTT. Translation: CASTYSPDNPNTEAFF. The rearrangement joins TRBV6-1 to TRBJ1-1; tentatively, D is TRBD1 (5 bases). The CDR3 sequence is 16 residues long. With 7 bases removed from V and 1 base from J, the gap between germline ends came to 19 bases. The germline CDR1 and CDR2 sequences are MNHNS and SASEGT.

The chain links TRBV7-6 to TRBJ2-7, with D uncertain. CDR3 length: 13 amino acids. V dropped 2 bases and J dropped 6 bases, with 11 bases sitting between them. Germline assignment: CDR1 SGHVS and CDR2 FNYEAQ. CDR3 DNA: TGTGCCAGCAGCTTAAATCCCCCGGGCGAGCAGTACTTC. Its translation is CASSLNPPGEQYF.

The chain links TRBV3-1 to TRBJ2-3; D is possibly TRBD1 or TRBD2 (5 bases each). This CDR3 has 19 residues. Trimming cost V 0 bases and J 0 bases, with 19 bases left between them. CDR1 and CDR2 from the germline V gene are LGHDT and YNNKEL (reference sequence). The DNA of the CDR3 is TGTGCCAGCAGCCAAGAACTGGGGGAATGGTCTCGAAGCACAGATACGCAGTATTTT. Translation: CASSQELGEWSRSTDTQYF.

This chain connects TRBV6-2 or TRBV6-3 to TRBJ1-5, with D possibly being TRBD1 (5 bases). CDR1 and CDR2 from the germline V gene are MNHEY and SVGEGT. The V and J ends lost 5 bases and 7 bases respectively, with 18 bases between them. This CDR3 contains 15 residues. Here the CDR3 DNA reads TGTGCCAGCAGTGCGACAGAGGTAGGAGGGCAGCCCCAGCATTTT. This sequence encodes CASSATEVGGQPQHF.

This chain links TRBV6-5 with TRBJ1-1; D is unclear. CDR1 is MNHEY and CDR2 is SVGAGI in the germline V gene. V gave up 9 bases and J gave up 2 bases, with 10 bases separating them. CDR3 length: 12 residues. CDR3 nucleotide sequence: TGTGCCAGTCGGAGGGTAAACACTGAAGCTTTCTTT. This encodes CASRRVNTEAFF.

The rearrangement links TRBV7-8 to TRBJ2-7, with 7 bases identical to TRBD1. Germline loops: CDR1 SGHVS, CDR2 FQNEAQ. The CDR3 spans 15 residues. V lost 1 base and J lost 0; bases outside the gene matches: 3. DNA of the CDR3: TGTGCCAGCAGCTTAGTGGGGACAGTCTCCTACGAGCAGTACTTC. This translates into CASSLVGTVSYEQYF.

This clonotype has more than one count but fewer than ten. This rearrangement joins TRBV7-9 to TRBJ1-2; D gene uncertain. V dropped 5 bases and J dropped 4 bases, with 20 bases sitting between them. CDR1 SEHNR and CDR2 FQNEAQ come from the germline V gene (reference sequence). The CDR3 length is 16 residues. The CDR3 loop is CASSPETSRVLYGYTF. The DNA for the CDR3 is TGTGCCAGCAGCCCGGAAACTAGCCGGGTCCTCTATGGCTACACCTTC.

The rearrangement links TRBV9 to TRBJ2-5; 8 bases fit TRBD2. V was clipped by 3 bases and J by 3 bases; unmatched bases: 13. The CDR3 totals 17 residues. Looked up from germline, CDR1 is SGDLS and CDR2 is YYNGEE. The CDR3 DNA reads TGTGCCAGCAGCGCCCCGTTAGGGCGGGGGGCCGAAGAGACCCAGTACTTC. It is translated as CASSAPLGRGAEETQYF.

This chain's CDR3 is CASSPQIRGVYNEQFF. The CDR3 DNA follows: TGTGCCAGCAGCCCACAGATACGGGGGGTCTACAATGAGCAGTTCTTC. The V and J genes are TRBV11-1 and TRBJ2-1; the match to TRBD2 covers 7 bases. The CDR3 length is 16 residues. CDR1 SGHAT and CDR2 FQDESV come from the germline V gene (reference sequence). V shed 5 bases, J shed 3 bases, and the junction held 10 bases outside the gene matches. Complete variable domain (other parts from reference TRBV11-1 and TRBJ2-1): EAEVAQSPRYKITEKSQAVAFWCDPISGHATLYWYRQILGQGPELLVQFQDESVVDDSQLPKDRFSAERLKGVDSTLKIQPAELGDSAMYLCASSPQIRGVYNEQFFGPGTRLTVL.

This clonotype was picked up a small number of times. The gene calls are TRBV19 and TRBJ1-5; D is uncertain. The CDR3 has 15 amino acids. Per germline, CDR1 LNHDA and CDR2 SQIVND (reference sequence). Trimming removed 3 bases from V and 0 bases from J, with 9 bases in between. CDR3 amino acids: CASSIAGYSNQPQHF. DNA for the CDR3: TGTGCCAGTAGTATTGCGGGTTATAGCAATCAGCCCCAGCATTTT.

This clonotype was detected a few times. This chain joins TRBV6-2 or TRBV6-3 and TRBJ1-5, with 9 bases lining up with TRBD1. The CDR3 extends over 13 amino acids. Germline CDR1 is MNHEY and CDR2 is SVGEGT. The V and J ends lost 6 bases and 7 bases, in that order; junction bases with no gene match: 4. CDR3 nucleotides: TGTGCCAGCAGGGGACAGGGTTCACAGCCCCAGCATTTT. Amino acid sequence: CASRGQGSQPQHF.

The chain's CDR3 is CASSGLAGGRAVGTQYF. CDR3 bases: TGTGCCAGCAGCGGACTAGCGGGGGGGCGCGCGGTGGGGACCCAGTACTTC. The chain employs TRBV7-2 and TRBJ2-5; 15 positions match TRBD2. Germline CDR1 SGHTA, CDR2 FQGNSA. The CDR3 runs to 17 residues. The ends lost 5 bases at V and 7 bases at J; junction bases unmatched: 11.

This clonotype was recorded a few times. V and J are TRBV7-2 and TRBJ2-1; D is perhaps TRBD2 (5 bases). Trimming pared 1 base from V and 7 bases from J, leaving 11 bases between. Germline CDR1 is SGHTA and CDR2 is FQGNSA. This CDR3 is 14 amino acids long. The CDR3 protein is CASSLGGRLNEQFF. The CDR3, as DNA: TGTGCCAGCAGCTTAGGCGGGCGACTTAATGAGCAGTTCTTC.

The chain uses TRBV6-2 or TRBV6-3 and TRBJ1-1; possibly TRBD1 for D (6 bases). With 3 bases removed from V and 6 bases from J, the gap between germline ends came to 14 bases. Germline CDR1 MNHEY, CDR2 SVGEGT. CDR3 size: 14 residues. This CDR3 reads CASSYHRELPEAFF. For the CDR3, the DNA is TGTGCCAGCAGTTATCACAGGGAACTCCCTGAAGCTTTCTTT.

Only a few counts were recorded for this clonotype. This rearrangement joins TRBV7-9 to TRBJ2-7; perhaps D is TRBD1 or TRBD2 (5 bases each). Germline loops: CDR1 SEHNR, CDR2 FQNEAQ (reference sequence). The CDR3 consists of 15 residues. Trimming pared 4 bases from V and 2 bases from J, leaving 15 bases between. In nucleotides, the CDR3 is TGTGCCAGCAGCTCAAACCCGGGACCCACCTACGAGCAGTACTTC. The encoded protein is CASSSNPGPTYEQYF.

The chain uses TRBV6-8 and TRBJ1-4; D remains unclear. The ends were cut back, 4 bases at V and 5 bases at J, with 14 bases in the middle. The CDR3 sequence is 15 residues long. Germline V gene lookup returns CDR1 MNHGY and CDR2 SAAAGT. The CDR3 reads CASSSRTAFNEKLFF. Written as DNA, the CDR3 is TGTGCCAGCAGTTCCAGGACGGCTTTCAATGAAAAACTGTTTTTT.

The rearrangement uses TRBV6-2 or TRBV6-3 and TRBJ2-3; D not certain. Germline V CDR1 and CDR2: MNHEY, SVGEGT. V lost 5 bases to trimming and J lost 4 bases, with 10 bases between them. This CDR3 is built from 13 residues. As DNA, the CDR3 is TGTGCCAGCAGTATCAGACGAGCAGATACGCAGTATTTT. Its translation is CASSIRRADTQYF.

J is TRBJ2-7 and V is TRBV7-2; TRBD2 aligns across 9 bases. The V gene end was trimmed by 5 bases and the J gene end by 4 bases; junction bases not matched to a gene: 9. Germline V lookup: CDR1 SGHTA, CDR2 FQGNSA. This CDR3 has 15 amino acids. The CDR3 nucleotides read TGTGCCAGCAGCCCTCTCGATAGCGGGGGTTACGAGCAGTACTTC. It specifies CASSPLDSGGYEQYF. Together with reference TRBV7-2 and TRBJ2-7, the CDR3 gives the full variable domain: GAGVSQSPSNKVTEKGKDVELRCDPISGHTALYWYRQSLGQGLEFLIYFQGNSAPDKSGLPSDRFSAERTGGSVSTLTIQRTQQEDSAVYLCASSPLDSGGYEQYFGPGTRLTVT.

This clonotype was counted only a few times. This chain links TRBV12-3 or TRBV12-4 with TRBJ1-2; possibly TRBD1 for D (5 bases). V was shortened by 6 bases and J by 7 bases, with 9 bases between the two germline ends. The CDR3 has 11 amino acids. CDR3 amino acids: CASSDSPGYTF. Written as DNA, the CDR3 is TGTGCCAGCAGCGACAGCCCTGGCTACACCTTC.

The sample holds a few counts of this clonotype. This sequence joins TRBV7-6 and TRBJ1-6; no definite D call. Germline V gives CDR1 SGHVS, CDR2 FNYEAQ. The CDR3 totals 15 residues. The V end was cut by 5 bases, the J end by 5 bases, with 13 bases between. CDR3 residues: CASSAYEANNSPLHF. The CDR3 nucleotides read TGTGCCAGCAGCGCATACGAAGCAAATAATTCACCCCTCCACTTT.

A single count supports this clonotype. The chain links TRBV6-2 or TRBV6-3 to TRBJ2-6, with a tentative D call TRBD2 (6 bases). The CDR3 has 16 residues. Trimming shortened V by 5 bases and J by 0 bases, and 11 bases separated the two germline ends. The germline V gene has CDR1 MNHEY and CDR2 SVGEGT. The CDR3 loop reads CASSMRDPSGANVLTF. In DNA form, the CDR3 reads TGTGCCAGCAGTATGCGGGACCCCTCTGGGGCCAACGTCCTGACTTTC.

This clonotype was counted ten times or more. The chain is built from TRBV12-3 or TRBV12-4 and TRBJ1-5, with 7 bases lining up with TRBD1. The CDR3 extends over 14 amino acids. J gave up 1 base and V 5 bases, and 2 bases lay outside the gene matches. The CDR3 here is CASSGDSSNQPQHF. The CDR3 DNA reads TGTGCCAGCAGTGGGGACAGCAGCAATCAGCCCCAGCATTTT.

This chain uses TRBV15 with TRBJ1-4; no clear D. Trimming stripped 4 bases from V and 6 bases from J, with 15 bases between. The V gene's germline CDR1 is LNHNV and CDR2 YYDKDF (reference sequence). The CDR3 contains 15 residues. The CDR3 DNA is TGTGCCACCAGCATAGGGAGGGTCGCGCATGAAAAACTGTTTTTT. Its translation is CATSIGRVAHEKLFF.

This clonotype has a handful of counts. The chain employs TRBV11-2 and TRBJ1-6, with 8 positions matching TRBD1. This CDR3 contains 15 residues. From germline, CDR1 is SGHAT and CDR2 FQNNGV. V was pared by 4 bases and J by 7 bases, with 6 bases of the junction left unmatched. The CDR3 DNA is TGTGCCAGCAGCTGGCGGACAGGGAGCAATTCACCCCTCCACTTT. Translating gives CASSWRTGSNSPLHF.

This clonotype has just a few counts. The chain has TRBV2 and TRBJ2-7; D possibly uses TRBD1 or TRBD2 (5 bases each). Trimming left V 6 bases short and J 2 bases short, with 17 bases between. CDR1 is SNHLY, CDR2 FYNNEI, per germline. The CDR3 spans 15 residues. Here the CDR3 DNA reads TGTGCCAGCAGCCAGACCCCGGGACGAACCTACGAGCAGTACTTC. It specifies CASSQTPGRTYEQYF.